This TCR beta chain comes out of a study of T cells in Graves' hyperthyroidism and ophthalmopathy. RNA transcripts gave rise to amplified TCR beta CDR3 regions. A first-round RT-PCR of the TCR CDR3 used the HTBI primer set. MiXCR, applied by TCRdb to the multiplex PCR reads, yields one record per CDR3 protein. The table lists some 720,000 distinct CDR3 sequences, 16% of them singletons, with about 8.4% in the top ten. Study conclusions and caveats: Ophthalmopathy and stable hyperthyroidism were separated by a 13 V-J model.

With respect to this clonotype: Its antigen is still unknown.

This receptor was identified in a man younger than 35 with Graves' hyperthyroidism. The sequencing sample was made of blood.

The CDR3 is CASSPLFPSSYEQYF. The CDR3 DNA reads TGTGCCAGCAGCCCCTTATTCCCCAGTTCCTACGAGCAGTACTTC. J is TRBJ2-7 and V is TRBV28; D call uncertain. Trimming removed 6 bases from V and 1 base from J, with 16 bases in between. Germline V lookup: CDR1 MDHEN, CDR2 SYDVKM. CDR3 length: 15 amino acids.